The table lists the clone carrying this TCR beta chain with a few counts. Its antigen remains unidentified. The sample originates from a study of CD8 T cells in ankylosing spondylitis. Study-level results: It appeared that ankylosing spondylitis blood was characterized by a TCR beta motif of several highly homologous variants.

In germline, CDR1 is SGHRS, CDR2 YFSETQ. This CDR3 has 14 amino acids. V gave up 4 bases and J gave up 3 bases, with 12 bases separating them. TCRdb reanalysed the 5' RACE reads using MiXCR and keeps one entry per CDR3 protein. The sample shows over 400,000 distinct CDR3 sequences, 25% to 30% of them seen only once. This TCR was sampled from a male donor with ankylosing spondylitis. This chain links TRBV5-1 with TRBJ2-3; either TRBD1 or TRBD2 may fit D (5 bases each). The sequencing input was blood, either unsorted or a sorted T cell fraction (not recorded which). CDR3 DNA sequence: TGCGCCAGCAGCGACGGGACGTGGACAGATACGCAGTATTTT. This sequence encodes CASSDGTWTDTQYF.